This TCR beta chain was documented in a study of graft-versus-host responses after intestinal transplantation. Study in general: Recipients across the board were started on anti-thymocyte globulin induction, then kept on tacrolimus and steroids for 2 to 4 years.

A note on this clone: No antigen is known for it.

General study points: Recipient marrow harbored GvH clones, some of which surfaced first in ileum or blood. Peak levels of circulating GvH clones tracked with early post-transplant HvG declines. Within allografts, high graft-versus-host to host-versus-graft clonal ratios were seen among patients with graft-donor T cell macrochimerism.

Between the trimmed V and J ends, which lost 6 bases and 5 bases, there was a span of 16 bases. The CDR3 runs 14 residues. Germline V gene data show CDR1 as MNHNY and CDR2 as SVGAGI (reference sequence). Clones were sequenced by immunoSEQ multiplex PCR, and TCRdb holds only the in-frame ones, with some missing. The table has about 91,000 clones, around 93% seen once. Sequenced here: unstimulated CD4+ T cells sorted from spleen or lymph node cells, sampled before transplant. The TCR originated in a human donor who was the organ donor for an intestinal transplant. The chain links TRBV6-6 to TRBJ1-1; D might be TRBD1 (5 bases). This CDR3 reads CASSHILGGTEAFF. The CDR3 DNA reads TGTGCCAGCAGCCACATCCTGGGGGGGACTGAAGCTTTCTTT.